Listed below are T cell receptor beta chains from one sample, sequenced in a study of blood T cell repertoires in COVID-19. TCRdb's copy holds only in-frame clones and misses some; the assay was immunoSEQ multiplex PCR. The sample includes about 160,000 clones, 82% of them seen just once. The sequenced material came from peripheral blood. The receptors were sampled from a woman aged 40 to 50 with COVID-19, enrolled during active disease. Each CDR3 is given with its conserved first and last residue. D genes are given only for firm matches. Only part of the rows carry a size: once, few, many, or a class if the clone is expanded.

clone size	V gene	D gene	J gene	CDR3 protein	CDR3 DNA
NA	TRBV10-3	NA	TRBJ1-5	CAISDQNQPQHF	TGTGCCATCAGTGACCAAAATCAGCCCCAGCATTTT
NA	TRBV7-2	TRBD2	TRBJ2-1	CASSTGLAGVYNEQFF	TGTGCCAGCAGCACCGGACTAGCGGGAGTCTACAATGAGCAGTTCTTC
few	TRBV9	NA	TRBJ1-6	CASSVSTGRSSPLHF	TGTGCCAGCAGCGTTTCCACAGGGCGGTCTTCACCCCTCCACTTT
NA	TRBV27	TRBD2	TRBJ2-1	CASSSRGDNEQFF	TGTGCCAGCTCCAGCCGGGGGGACAATGAGCAGTTCTTC
NA	TRBV10-2	NA	TRBJ2-2	CASTTSATGELFF	TGCGCCAGCACCACAAGTGCCACCGGGGAGCTGTTTTTT
NA	TRBV4-2	NA	TRBJ2-1	CASSQVGERVQQFF	TGTGCCAGCAGCCAAGTTGGGGAGCGAGTCCAGCAGTTCTTC
NA	TRBV28	TRBD1	TRBJ1-4	CASSKTGGRNEKLFF	TGTGCCAGCAGCAAAACAGGGGGGAGGAATGAAAAACTGTTTTTT
NA	TRBV19	TRBD1	TRBJ2-5	CASSINRQGRETQYF	TGTGCCAGTAGTATTAATCGACAGGGTCGGGAGACCCAGTACTTC
NA	TRBV29-1	TRBD2	TRBJ2-7	CSVGLAGGGQYF	TGCAGCGTTGGGTTGGCGGGAGGAGGGCAGTACTTC
NA	TRBV6-5	NA	TRBJ1-3	CASRSQGSGNTIYF	TGTGCCAGCAGATCACAGGGCTCTGGAAACACCATATATTTT
NA	TRBV18	NA	TRBJ1-1	CASSPLGRNTEAFF	TGTGCCAGCTCACCACTGGGCCGGAACACTGAAGCTTTCTTT
once	TRBV7-8	NA	TRBJ2-5	CASSLKGFGETQYF	TGTGCCAGCAGCCTAAAGGGGTTTGGGGAGACCCAGTACTTC
once	TRBV11-2	NA	TRBJ1-1	CASSFEEYTEAFF	TGTGCCAGCAGCTTCGAGGAGTACACTGAAGCTTTCTTT
NA	TRBV6-6	NA	TRBJ2-3	CASSYVADTQYF	TGTGCCAGCAGTTATGTCGCAGATACGCAGTATTTT
NA	TRBV5-1	NA	TRBJ1-6	CASSALGQNNSPLHF	TGCGCCAGCTCCGCCCTGGGACAAAATAATTCACCCCTCCACTTT
NA	TRBV12-5	NA	TRBJ1-1	CASGLVAGANTEAFF	TGTGCTAGTGGTTTGGTAGCAGGGGCGAACACTGAAGCTTTCTTT
NA	TRBV29-1	TRBD2	TRBJ2-2	CSVEISVASGRLGTGELFF	TGCAGCGTTGAGATAAGTGTGGCTAGCGGGAGATTGGGGACCGGGGAGCTGTTTTTT
NA	TRBV28	TRBD1	TRBJ2-7	CASTLGGGYEQYF	TGTGCCAGCACGTTAGGGGGCGGGTACGAGCAGTACTTC
NA	TRBV28	TRBD1	TRBJ1-5	CASSTAQGNQPQHF	TGTGCCAGCAGCACGGCACAGGGGAATCAGCCCCAGCATTTT
NA	TRBV6-5	TRBD1	TRBJ2-7	CASSTGGTLYEQYF	TGTGCCAGTTCGACAGGGGGAACTCTATACGAGCAGTACTTC
few	TRBV7-9	TRBD1	TRBJ1-3	CASSNDRGQGNTIYF	TGTGCCAGCAGCAATGACAGGGGGCAAGGAAACACCATATATTTT